This T cell receptor (beta chain) appears in the sequencing data of a study of cytomegalovirus exposure and HLA in healthy donors. PCR involved 60 Vbeta and 13 Jbeta primers. Clones were sequenced by immunoSEQ multiplex PCR, and TCRdb holds only the in-frame ones, with some missing. The sample yields 120,000 to 150,000 clones, 79% seen once. From germline, CDR1 is SNHLY and CDR2 FYNNEI. The CDR3 runs to 13 residues. V dropped 4 bases and J dropped 4 bases, with 7 bases sitting between them. This clone appeared a single time. Its antigen is not known. Study findings and constraints: Most subjects' HLA-A and HLA-B alleles were reportedly predicted from TCR beta sequences.

This clonotype was obtained from a woman between 35 and 50 years old in good health and CMV-seropositive. The source material was PBMCs. V and J are TRBV2 and TRBJ2-2; D is unresolved. The DNA for the CDR3 is TGTGCCAGCAGTGTCGCGGTCACCGGGGAGCTGTTTTTT. Translated: CASSVAVTGELFF.